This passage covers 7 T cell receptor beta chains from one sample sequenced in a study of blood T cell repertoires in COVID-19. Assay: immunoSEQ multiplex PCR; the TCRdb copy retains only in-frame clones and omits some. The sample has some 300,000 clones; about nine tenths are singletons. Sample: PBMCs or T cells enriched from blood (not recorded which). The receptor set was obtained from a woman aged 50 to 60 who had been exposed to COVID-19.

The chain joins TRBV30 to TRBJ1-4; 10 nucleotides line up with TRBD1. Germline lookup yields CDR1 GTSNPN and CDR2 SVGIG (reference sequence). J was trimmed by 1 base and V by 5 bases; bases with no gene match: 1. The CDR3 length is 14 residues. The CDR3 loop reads CAWGQGGTNEKLFF. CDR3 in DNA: TGTGCCTGGGGACAGGGGGGAACTAATGAAAAACTGTTTTTT.

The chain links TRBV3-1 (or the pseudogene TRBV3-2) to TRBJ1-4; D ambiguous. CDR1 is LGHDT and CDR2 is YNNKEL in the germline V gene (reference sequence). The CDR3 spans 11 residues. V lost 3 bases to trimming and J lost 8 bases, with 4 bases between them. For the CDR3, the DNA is TGTGCCAGCAGCCACGGGGAAAAACTGTTTTTT. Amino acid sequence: CASSHGEKLFF.

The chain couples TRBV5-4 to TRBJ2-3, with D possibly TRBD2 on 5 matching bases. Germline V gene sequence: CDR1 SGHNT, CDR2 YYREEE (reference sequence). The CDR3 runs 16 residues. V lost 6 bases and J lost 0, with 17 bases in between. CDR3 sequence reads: CASTLGGSASTDTQYF. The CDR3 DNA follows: TGTGCCAGCACACTAGGTGGGAGTGCTAGCACAGATACGCAGTATTTT. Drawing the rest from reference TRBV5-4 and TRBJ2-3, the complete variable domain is ETGVTQSPTHLIKTRGQQVTLRCSSQSGHNTVSWYQQALGQGPQFIFQYYREEENGRGNFPPRFSGLQFPNYSSELNVNALELDDSALYLCASTLGGSASTDTQYFGPGTRLTVL.

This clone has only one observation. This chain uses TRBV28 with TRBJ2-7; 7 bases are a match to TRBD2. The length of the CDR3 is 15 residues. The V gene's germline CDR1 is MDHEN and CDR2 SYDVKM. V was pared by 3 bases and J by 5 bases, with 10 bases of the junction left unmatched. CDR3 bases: TGTGCCAGCAGTTTCAGCAGGGAGGGGATAGACGAGCAGTACTTC. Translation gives CASSFSREGIDEQYF.

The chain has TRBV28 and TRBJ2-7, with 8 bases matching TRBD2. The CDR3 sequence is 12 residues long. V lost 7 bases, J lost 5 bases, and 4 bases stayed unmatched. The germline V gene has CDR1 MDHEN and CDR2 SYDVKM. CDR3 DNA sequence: TGTGCCAGCACCACCGGGGGGGACGAGCAGTACTTC. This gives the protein CASTTGGDEQYF.

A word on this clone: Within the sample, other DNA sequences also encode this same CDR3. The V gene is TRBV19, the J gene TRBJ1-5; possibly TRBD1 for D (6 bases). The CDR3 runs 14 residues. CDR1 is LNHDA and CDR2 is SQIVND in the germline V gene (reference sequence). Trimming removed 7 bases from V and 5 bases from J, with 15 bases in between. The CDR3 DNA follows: TGTGCCAGTACCCCGGACAGTTCTTATCAGCCCCAGCATTTT. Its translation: CASTPDSSYQPQHF.

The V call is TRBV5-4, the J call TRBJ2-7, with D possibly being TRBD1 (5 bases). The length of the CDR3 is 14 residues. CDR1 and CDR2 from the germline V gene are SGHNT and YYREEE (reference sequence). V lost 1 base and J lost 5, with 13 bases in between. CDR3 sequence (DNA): TGTGCCAGCAGCTTGCGGCAGGGTGAGGACGAGCAGTACTTC. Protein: CASSLRQGEDEQYF.